This record looks at one T cell receptor (beta chain) sequence and its context. Original data processing: From reference gene primer amplification, estimates of nucleated cell counts were derived. Some clones are missing from TCRdb's copy, which holds only in-frame ones; the method was immunoSEQ multiplex PCR. The DNA was the basis for D and trimming; V, J and clone size are from that table. The sample has 120,000 to 150,000 clones; around 80% are singletons. The data belong to a study of blood T cell repertoires in COVID-19. Looking at the study overall: COVID-19 samples collected from the United States, Italy and Spain covered acute and convalescent phases. PBMCs, B-cell-depleted T cells, or T cells provided the cDNA or gDNA that made up the material.

Source material: peripheral blood. This receptor was identified in a woman in her 50s with acute or convalescent COVID-19.

The CDR3 DNA follows: TGTGCCAGCTCACCCCTAGGTGCGGGGGGGACCGATACGCAGTATTTT. Encoded protein: CASSPLGAGGTDTQYF. The chain recombines TRBV18 with TRBJ2-3; 9 bases are shared with TRBD2. V lost 3 bases and J lost 6; bases outside the gene matches: 10. The CDR3 is made up of 16 amino acids. The germline CDR1 and CDR2 sequences are KGHSH and LQKENI.